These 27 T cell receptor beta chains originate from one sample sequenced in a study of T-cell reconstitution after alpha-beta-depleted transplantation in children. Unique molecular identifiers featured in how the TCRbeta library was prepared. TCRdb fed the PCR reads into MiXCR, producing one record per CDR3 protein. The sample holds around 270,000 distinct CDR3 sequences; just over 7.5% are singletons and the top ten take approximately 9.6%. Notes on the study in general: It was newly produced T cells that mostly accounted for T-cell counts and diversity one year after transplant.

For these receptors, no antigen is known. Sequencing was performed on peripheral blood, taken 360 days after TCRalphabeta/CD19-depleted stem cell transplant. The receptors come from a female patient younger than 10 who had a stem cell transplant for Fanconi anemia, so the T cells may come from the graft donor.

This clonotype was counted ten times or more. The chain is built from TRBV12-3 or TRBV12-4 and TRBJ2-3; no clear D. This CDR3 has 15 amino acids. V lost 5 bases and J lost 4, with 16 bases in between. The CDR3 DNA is TGTGCCAGCAGTCCCTTTCAAGGTATCGCAGATACGCAGTATTTT. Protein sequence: CASSPFQGIADTQYF.

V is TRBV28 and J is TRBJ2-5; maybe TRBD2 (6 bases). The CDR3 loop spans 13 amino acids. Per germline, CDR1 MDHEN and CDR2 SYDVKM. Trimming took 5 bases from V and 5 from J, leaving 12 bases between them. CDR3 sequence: CASSPGTWETQYF. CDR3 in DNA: TGTGCCAGCAGTCCCGGGACTTGGGAGACCCAGTACTTC.

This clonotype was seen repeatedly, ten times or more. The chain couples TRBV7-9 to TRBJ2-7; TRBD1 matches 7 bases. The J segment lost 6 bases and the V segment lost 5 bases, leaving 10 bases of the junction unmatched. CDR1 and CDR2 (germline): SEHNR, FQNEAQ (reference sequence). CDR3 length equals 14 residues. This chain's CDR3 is CASSAQGQLGEQYF. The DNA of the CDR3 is TGTGCCAGCAGCGCGCAGGGACAGCTCGGCGAGCAGTACTTC.

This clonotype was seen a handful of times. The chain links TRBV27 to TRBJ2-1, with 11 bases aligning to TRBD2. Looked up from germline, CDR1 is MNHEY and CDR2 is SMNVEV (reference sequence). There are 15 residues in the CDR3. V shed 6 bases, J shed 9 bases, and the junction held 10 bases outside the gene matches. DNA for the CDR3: TGTGCCAGCAGCTATAGCGGGGGGGCCTATAGTGAGCAGTTCTTC. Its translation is CASSYSGGAYSEQFF.

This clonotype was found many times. This chain's CDR3 is CASNPTGRANYGYTF. The CDR3 DNA reads TGTGCCAGCAACCCGACAGGGAGGGCTAACTATGGCTACACCTTC. The chain has TRBV27 and TRBJ1-2; 7 nucleotides match TRBD1. The CDR3 is made up of 15 amino acids. CDR1 and CDR2 (germline): MNHEY, SMNVEV (reference sequence). Trimming at V came to 7 bases and at J to 0 bases, leaving 8 bases not matched to a gene.

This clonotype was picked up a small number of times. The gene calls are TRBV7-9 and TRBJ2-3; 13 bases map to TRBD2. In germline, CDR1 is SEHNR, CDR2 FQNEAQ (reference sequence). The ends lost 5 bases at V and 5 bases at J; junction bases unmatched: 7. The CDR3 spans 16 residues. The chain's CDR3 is CASSKTSGGAKDTQYF. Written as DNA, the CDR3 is TGTGCCAGCAGCAAAACTAGCGGGGGGGCCAAAGATACGCAGTATTTT.

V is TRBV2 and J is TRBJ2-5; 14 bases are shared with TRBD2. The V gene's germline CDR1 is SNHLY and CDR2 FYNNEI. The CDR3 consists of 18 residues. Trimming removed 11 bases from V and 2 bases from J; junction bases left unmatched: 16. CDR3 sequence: CAFRKGLAGESWQETQYF. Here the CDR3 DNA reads TGTGCCTTCAGGAAGGGACTAGCGGGAGAGTCTTGGCAAGAGACCCAGTACTTC. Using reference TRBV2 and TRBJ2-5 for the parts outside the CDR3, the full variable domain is EPEVTQTPSHQVTQMGQEVILRCVPISNHLYFYWYRQILGQKVEFLVSFYNNEISEKSEIFDDQFSVERPDGSNFTLKIRSTKLEDSAMYFCAFRKGLAGESWQETQYFGPGTRLLVL.

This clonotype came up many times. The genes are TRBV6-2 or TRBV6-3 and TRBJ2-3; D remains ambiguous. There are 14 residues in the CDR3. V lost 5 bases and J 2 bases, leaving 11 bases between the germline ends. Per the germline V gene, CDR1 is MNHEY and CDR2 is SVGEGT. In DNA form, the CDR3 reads TGTGCCAGCAGTCTTTGGGTTCCCACAGATACGCAGTATTTT. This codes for CASSLWVPTDTQYF.

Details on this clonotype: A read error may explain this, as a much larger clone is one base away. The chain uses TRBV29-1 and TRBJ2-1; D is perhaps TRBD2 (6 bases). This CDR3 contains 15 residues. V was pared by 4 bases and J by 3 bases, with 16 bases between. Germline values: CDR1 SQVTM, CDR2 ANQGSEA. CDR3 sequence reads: CSVARGNNCYNEQFF. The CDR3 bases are TGCAGCGTTGCTCGGGGGAACAACTGCTACAATGAGCAGTTCTTC.

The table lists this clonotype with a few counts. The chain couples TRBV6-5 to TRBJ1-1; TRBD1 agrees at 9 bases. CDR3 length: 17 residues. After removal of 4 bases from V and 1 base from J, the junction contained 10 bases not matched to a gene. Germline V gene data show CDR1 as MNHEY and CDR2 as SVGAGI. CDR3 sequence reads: CASSSVPGQGANTEAFF. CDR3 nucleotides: TGTGCCAGCAGTTCCGTCCCGGGACAGGGTGCGAACACTGAAGCTTTCTTT.

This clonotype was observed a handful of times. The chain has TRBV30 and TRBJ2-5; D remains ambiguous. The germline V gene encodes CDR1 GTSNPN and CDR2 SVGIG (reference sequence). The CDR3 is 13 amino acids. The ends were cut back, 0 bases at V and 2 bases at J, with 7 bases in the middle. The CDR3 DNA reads TGTGCCTGGAGTGTAGACTTGCAAGAGACCCAGTACTTC. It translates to CAWSVDLQETQYF. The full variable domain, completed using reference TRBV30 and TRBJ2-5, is SQTIHQWPATLVQPVGSPLSLECTVEGTSNPNLYWYRQAAGRGLQLLFYSVGIGQISSEVPQNLSASRPQDRQFILSSKKLLLSDSGFYLCAWSVDLQETQYFGPGTRLLVL.

The CDR3 DNA sequence: TGTGCCAGCAGTGAAGCGTGGGATGGGCTCGAGCAGTACTTC. Amino acids: CASSEAWDGLEQYF. The V call is TRBV2, the J call TRBJ2-7; D unresolved. Germline V lookup: CDR1 SNHLY, CDR2 FYNNEI. V lost 0 bases to trimming and J lost 6 bases, with 12 bases between them. The CDR3 is 14 amino acids.

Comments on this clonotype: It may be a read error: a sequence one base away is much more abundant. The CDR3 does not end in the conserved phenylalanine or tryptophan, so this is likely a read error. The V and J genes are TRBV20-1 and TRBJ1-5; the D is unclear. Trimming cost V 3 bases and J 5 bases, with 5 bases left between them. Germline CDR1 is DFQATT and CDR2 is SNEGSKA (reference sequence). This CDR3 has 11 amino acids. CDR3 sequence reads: CSASIDQPQHC. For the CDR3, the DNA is TGCAGTGCTAGTATCGATCAGCCCCAGCATTGT.

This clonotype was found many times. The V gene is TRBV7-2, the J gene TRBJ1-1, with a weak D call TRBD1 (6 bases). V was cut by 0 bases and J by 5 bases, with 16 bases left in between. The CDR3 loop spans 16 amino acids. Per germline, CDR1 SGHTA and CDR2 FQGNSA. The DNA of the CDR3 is TGTGCCAGCAGCTTAGCGCGGAAGGGGGGAGGGACTGAAGCTTTCTTT. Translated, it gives CASSLARKGGGTEAFF.

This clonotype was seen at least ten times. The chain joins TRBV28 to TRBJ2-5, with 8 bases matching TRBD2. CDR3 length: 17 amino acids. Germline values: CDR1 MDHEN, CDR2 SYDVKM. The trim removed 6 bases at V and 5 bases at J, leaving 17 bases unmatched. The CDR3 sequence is CASRRTGISGVFETQYF. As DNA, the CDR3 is TGTGCCAGCAGGCGAACGGGGATTAGCGGGGTTTTCGAGACCCAGTACTTC.

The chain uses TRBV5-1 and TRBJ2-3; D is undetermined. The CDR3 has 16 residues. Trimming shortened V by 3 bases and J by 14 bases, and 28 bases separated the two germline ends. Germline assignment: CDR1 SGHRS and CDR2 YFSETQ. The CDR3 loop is CASSSLNSAPTATRYF. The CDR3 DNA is TGCGCCAGCAGCTCCTTAAACTCCGCTCCTACCGCCACCCGGTATTTT.

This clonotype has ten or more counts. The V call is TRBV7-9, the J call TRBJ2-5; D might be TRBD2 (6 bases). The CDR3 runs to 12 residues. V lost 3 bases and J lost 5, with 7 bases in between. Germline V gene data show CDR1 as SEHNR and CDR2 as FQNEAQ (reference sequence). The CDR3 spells CASSFLAETQYF. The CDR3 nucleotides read TGTGCCAGCAGCTTCCTAGCGGAGACCCAGTACTTC.

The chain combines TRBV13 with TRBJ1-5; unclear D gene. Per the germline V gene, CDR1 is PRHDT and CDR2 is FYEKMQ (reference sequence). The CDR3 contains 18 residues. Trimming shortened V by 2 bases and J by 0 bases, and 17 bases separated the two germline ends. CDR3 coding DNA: TGTGCCAGCAGCTTAACCCGGGGAGGGAGGTATAGCAATCAGCCCCAGCATTTT. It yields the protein CASSLTRGGRYSNQPQHF.

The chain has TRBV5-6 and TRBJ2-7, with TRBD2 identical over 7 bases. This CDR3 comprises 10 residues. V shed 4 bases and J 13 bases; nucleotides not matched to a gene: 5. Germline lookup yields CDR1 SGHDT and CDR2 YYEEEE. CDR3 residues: CASSSGTAYF. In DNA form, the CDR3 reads TGTGCCAGCAGCAGCGGGACGGCCTACTTC.

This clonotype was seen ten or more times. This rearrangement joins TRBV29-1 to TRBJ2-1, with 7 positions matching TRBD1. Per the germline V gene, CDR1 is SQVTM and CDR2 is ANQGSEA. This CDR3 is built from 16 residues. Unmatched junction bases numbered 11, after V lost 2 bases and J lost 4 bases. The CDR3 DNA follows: TGCAGCGTTGAATTATACGAGACAGGGTCGTACAATGAGCAGTTCTTC. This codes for CSVELYETGSYNEQFF.

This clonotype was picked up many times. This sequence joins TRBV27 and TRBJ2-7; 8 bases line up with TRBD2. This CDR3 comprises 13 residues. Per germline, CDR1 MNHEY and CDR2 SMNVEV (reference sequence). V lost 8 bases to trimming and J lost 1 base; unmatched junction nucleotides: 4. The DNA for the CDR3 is TGTGCCAGCGGGACTAGTTCATCCTACGAGCAGTACTTC. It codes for CASGTSSSYEQYF.

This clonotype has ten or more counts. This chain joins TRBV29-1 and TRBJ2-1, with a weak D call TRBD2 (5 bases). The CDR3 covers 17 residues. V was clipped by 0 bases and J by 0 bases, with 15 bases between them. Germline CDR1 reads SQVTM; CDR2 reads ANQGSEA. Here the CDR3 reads CSVEDWGGGPSYNEQFF. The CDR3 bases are TGCAGCGTTGAAGATTGGGGTGGAGGTCCCTCCTACAATGAGCAGTTCTTC.

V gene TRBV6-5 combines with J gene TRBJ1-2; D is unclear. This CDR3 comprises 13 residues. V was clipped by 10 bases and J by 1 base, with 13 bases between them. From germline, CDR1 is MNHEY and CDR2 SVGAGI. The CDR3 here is CAIRASSNYGYTF. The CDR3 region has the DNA TGTGCCATCCGGGCCTCAAGTAACTATGGCTACACCTTC.

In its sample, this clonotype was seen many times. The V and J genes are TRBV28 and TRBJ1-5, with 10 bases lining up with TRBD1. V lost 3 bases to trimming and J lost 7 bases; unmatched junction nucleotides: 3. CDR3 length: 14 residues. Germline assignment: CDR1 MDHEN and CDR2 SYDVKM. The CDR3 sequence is CASSFGTGVQPQHF. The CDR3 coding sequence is TGTGCCAGCAGTTTCGGGACAGGGGTACAGCCCCAGCATTTT.

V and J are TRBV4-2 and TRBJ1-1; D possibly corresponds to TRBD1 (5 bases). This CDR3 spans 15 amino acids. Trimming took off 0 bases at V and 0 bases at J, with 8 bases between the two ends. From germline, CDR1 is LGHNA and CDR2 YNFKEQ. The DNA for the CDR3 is TGTGCCAGCAGCCAAGAAACAGGAGTGAACACTGAAGCTTTCTTT. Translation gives CASSQETGVNTEAFF.

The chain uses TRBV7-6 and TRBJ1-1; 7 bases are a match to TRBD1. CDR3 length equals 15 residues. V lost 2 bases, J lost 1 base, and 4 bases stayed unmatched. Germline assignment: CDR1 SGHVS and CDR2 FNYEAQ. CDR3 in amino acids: CASSLRDRANTEAFF. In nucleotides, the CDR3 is TGTGCCAGCAGCTTACGAGACAGGGCGAACACTGAAGCTTTCTTT.

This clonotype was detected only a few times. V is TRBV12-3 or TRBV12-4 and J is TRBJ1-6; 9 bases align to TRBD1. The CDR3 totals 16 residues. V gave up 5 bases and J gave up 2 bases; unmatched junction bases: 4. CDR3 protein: CASSTGTGPYNSPLHF. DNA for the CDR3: TGTGCCAGCAGTACCGGGACAGGGCCCTATAATTCACCCCTCCACTTT.